This TCR beta chain was identified during a study of radiotherapy plus CTLA-4 blockade in lung cancer. Study-wide background: Objective responses occurred in about a sixth of patients; over 25% had disease control.

This table comes from immunoSEQ multiplex PCR, and its TCRdb copy is limited to in-frame clones, with some not included. Seen here are about 60,000 clones, over 75% observed once, and the top ten hold less than 5%. Trimming cost V 3 bases and J 1 base, with 10 bases left between them. This CDR3 spans 15 amino acids. Germline V gene data show CDR1 as SEHNR and CDR2 as FQNEAQ (reference sequence). Study-wide findings and caveats: TCR clones originating in tumors grew in number in blood after radiotherapy plus ipilimumab.

About this clone itself: What it binds is not known.

The chain joins TRBV7-9 to TRBJ2-1; D is unclear. The material was peripheral blood, obtained from a patient treated with radiotherapy plus ipilimumab. The sequence was obtained from a human donor with non-small cell lung cancer who had a partial response to radiotherapy plus ipilimumab. This CDR3 is CASSFQDSSYNEQFF. CDR3 nucleotides: TGTGCCAGCAGCTTCCAAGACTCTTCCTACAATGAGCAGTTCTTC. Full variable domain (remainder filled in from reference TRBV7-9 and TRBJ2-1): DTGVSQNPRHKITKRGQNVTFRCDPISEHNRLYWYRQTLGQGPEFLTYFQNEAQLEKSRLLSDRFSAERPKGSFSTLEIQRTEQGDSAMYLCASSFQDSSYNEQFFGPGTRLTVL.